Given below is one T cell receptor beta chain in context. There is no known antigen for this receptor. Base quality data are lacking; no much larger clone is found one base away. TCRbeta CDR3 regions were amplified from genomic DNA using the immunoSEQ Assay, a bias-controlled multiplex PCR. In the authors' own workflow: Nucleated cell counts per sample were estimated from amplification of reference gene primers within the assay. Sequence reads were collapsed and filtered to measure the absolute abundance of every unique TCRbeta CDR3 rearrangement. For each sample, productive Simpson clonality was calculated as the square root of Simpson's diversity index over productive rearrangements. In its TCRdb copy, this immuneACCESS table keeps in-frame sequences only and misses some clones. Where compared with another copy, unresolved V genes explain less than half of these, and the others have no known cause. The V and J calls and clone size were taken over from that table, and D and trimming were inferred from the DNA. The sample has 150,000 to 200,000 clones on record, over 80% of them singletons. About 5% of the sample is in the top ten clones.

The data were obtained in a study of blood T cell repertoires in COVID-19 (TCRdb year 2020). Broadly, across the study: The collaborator samples originated in the United States, Italy and Spain and spanned the acute and convalescent phases of COVID-19. The prospective study material was composed of cDNA or gDNA derived from T cells, B-cell-depleted T cells, or PBMCs. HLA class I and class II types, where available, came from metadata supplied by the sample provider rather than from assay-based typing. The samples were drawn from two sources: the first 160 participants of the ongoing ImmuneRACE study, and 950 to 1,500 subjects contributed by 6 global collaborators. The dataset comprised deeply sampled blood TCRbeta repertoires from subjects exposed to, actively infected with, or recovered from COVID-19. The repertoires were released in a freely available public database meant as a resource for research on the immune response to SARS-CoV-2. The sample metadata nearly always contained a de-identified subject ID, COVID-19 status, age in years and sex. General findings and caveats noted by the study authors: The amount of clinical and demographic metadata varied by source and participant and was provided uncurated.

Participants in the prospective study were aged about 18 to 95 years, lived in some 24 United States geographic areas, and enrolled through a virtual design. In the prospective study, participants were assigned to cohorts based on the clinical history participants reported in a screening survey and a study questionnaire. Exposed participants were defined as having been in contact with someone with a PCR-confirmed or clinician-diagnosed COVID-19 case within 2 weeks of study entry. In the prospective study, mobile phlebotomists collected whole blood, serum and a nasopharyngeal or oropharyngeal swab from each participant. Over a roughly 2-month period, participants in the prospective study had the option of providing additional blood draws and questionnaires. Before DNA extraction, blood samples from the prospective study were shipped at room temperature or frozen. The V end loses 7 bases and the J end loses 3 bases, and a stretch of 12 bases separates them. CDR1 SEHNR and CDR2 FQNEAQ are derived from the germline V gene (reference sequence). The CDR3 contains 13 residues, cysteine and phenylalanine counted. Only CDR3 DNA remains: 39 bases, in frame from the first base.

This clonotype was sampled from a man in his sixties or seventies who had been exposed to COVID-19. The sequence joins TRBV7-9 to TRBJ1-1, with TRBD1 perhaps the D gene, on 5 matching bases. The material sequenced was PBMCs or T cells enriched from blood (not recorded which). The CDR3 protein is CASTITRDTEAFF. The nucleotide sequence is given as TGTGCCAGCACCATAACCAGGGACACTGAAGCTTTCTTT.